This note documents a single T cell receptor (beta chain) sequence. Data came from immunoSEQ multiplex PCR; TCRdb stores just in-frame clones and leaves some out. Of some 70,000 clones in the sample, about 89% were seen once. This sample was taken from a study of OX40 agonist ivuxolimab in advanced cancers. The germline V gene has CDR1 MNHNS and CDR2 SASEGT. The CDR3 consists of 18 residues. Trimming removed 4 bases from V and 2 bases from J; junction bases left unmatched: 11. The gene calls are TRBV6-1 and TRBJ2-2; 9 nucleotides agree with TRBD1. This sample comprised CD4+ or CD8+ T cells sorted from blood, obtained in a trial of the OX40 agonist ivuxolimab. The clonotype comes from an adult with an advanced solid tumor such as melanoma, head and neck, liver or kidney cancer. The CDR3 sequence: CASSAGPVGQGNTGELFF. CDR3 sequence (DNA): TGTGCCAGCAGTGCCGGCCCAGTGGGACAGGGCAACACCGGGGAGCTGTTTTTT.